These 32 T cell receptor beta chains were all obtained from the same sample, sequenced in a study of molecular identifiers for immune sequencing clone quantification. TCRdb used MiXCR to reprocess the PCR reads, holding one entry per CDR3 protein. This table holds around 320,000 distinct CDR3 sequences, roughly a quarter found once. Sequences were obtained from naive CD8+ T cells from blood, with Jurkat cell RNA spiked in. Subset reported: FACS-sorted CD8+CD4-CCR7+CD45RA+ naive T cells. The receptors stem from a human donor in good health. Some libraries in this study had Jurkat cell RNA spiked in.

This clonotype has only a few counts. The rearrangement links TRBV13 to TRBJ1-5, with D unresolved. Between the trimmed V and J ends, which lost 0 bases and 12 bases, there was a span of 12 bases. Germline loops: CDR1 PRHDT, CDR2 FYEKMQ (reference sequence). The CDR3 is made up of 13 amino acids. CDR3 bases: TGTGCCAGCAGCTTAGGCCGGGAGGGCTACCAGCATTTT. This codes for CASSLGREGYQHF.

This clonotype was seen more than once but under ten times. The J gene is TRBJ1-2, the V gene TRBV4-3; possibly TRBD1 for D (5 bases). From germline, CDR1 is LGHNA and CDR2 YSLEER. This CDR3 spans 16 amino acids. The germline V and J ends were trimmed by 0 bases and 5 bases, with 16 bases remaining between them. CDR3 loop: CASSQDLVGQSYGYTF. As DNA, the CDR3 is TGCGCCAGCAGCCAAGATTTAGTGGGGCAGAGTTATGGCTACACCTTC.

The rearrangement joins TRBV10-3 to TRBJ1-4; 9 nucleotides line up with TRBD1. CDR1 is ENHRY and CDR2 is SYGVKD in the germline V gene. CDR3 size: 13 residues. The V segment lost 11 bases and the J segment 7 bases; nucleotides outside the gene matches: 8. CDR3 protein: CAAKTGGSEKLFF. Here the CDR3 DNA reads TGTGCCGCGAAGACAGGGGGTAGTGAAAAACTGTTTTTT.

This clonotype was picked up many times. This chain uses TRBV29-1 with TRBJ1-2; D is unclear. This CDR3 has 13 residues. CDR1 and CDR2 from the germline V gene are SQVTM and ANQGSEA. Trimming cost V 1 base and J 3 bases, with 9 bases left between them. Here the CDR3 reads CSVEGTLDYGYTF. In DNA, the CDR3 is TGCAGCGTTGAAGGGACCTTAGACTATGGCTACACCTTC.

The sample holds many counts of this clonotype. The genes are TRBV20-1 and TRBJ2-7; D remains unclear. Germline V gives CDR1 DFQATT, CDR2 SNEGSKA (reference sequence). The ends were cut back, 3 bases at V and 11 bases at J, with 26 bases in the middle. The CDR3 has 15 residues. The CDR3 sequence is CSARDELSGLSTEYF. The DNA for the CDR3 is TGCAGTGCTAGGGACGAGCTTTCAGGTCTATCTACGGAGTACTTC.

In its sample, this clonotype was seen a few times. The chain joins TRBV4-1 to TRBJ2-1, with 9 bases matching TRBD1. Per the germline V gene, CDR1 is MGHRA and CDR2 is YSYEKL. With 2 bases clipped from V and 8 bases from J, the junction kept 7 bases outside the gene matches. CDR3 size: 15 residues. The CDR3 reads CASSQPGTGSDEQFF. CDR3 nucleotide sequence: TGCGCCAGCAGCCAACCCGGGACAGGGTCTGATGAGCAGTTCTTC.

This clonotype appeared many times. The V gene is TRBV7-6, the J gene TRBJ2-3, with 10 bases fitting TRBD2. The CDR3 contains 15 residues. The ends lost 4 bases at V and 1 base at J; junction bases unmatched: 2. The V gene's germline CDR1 is SGHVS and CDR2 FNYEAQ. The CDR3 DNA reads as TGTGCCAGCAGCTCCAGCGGGGGGGGCACAGATACGCAGTATTTT. The encoded protein is CASSSSGGGTDTQYF.

Of note for this clonotype: A much more abundant neighbour one base away suggests this may be a read error. In DNA, the CDR3 is TGTGCCAGCAGCCACTACCAGGAGACCACTGAAGCTTTCTTT. It codes for CASSHYQETTEAFF. The chain combines TRBV14 with TRBJ1-1; D not certain. The CDR3 covers 14 residues. Trimming stripped 3 bases from V and 4 bases from J, with 12 bases between. Per the germline V gene, CDR1 is SGHDN and CDR2 is FVKESK.

This clonotype occurred a few times. The chain uses TRBV14 and TRBJ2-3, with 10 bases aligning to TRBD2. The germline V gene has CDR1 SGHDN and CDR2 FVKESK. Trimming at V came to 0 bases and at J to 9 bases, leaving 9 bases not matched to a gene. The CDR3 is made up of 16 amino acids. The CDR3 bases are TGTGCCAGCAGCCAAGACACTAGCGGGGTGACTGTCACGCAGTATTTT. Translating it yields CASSQDTSGVTVTQYF.

This clonotype was detected ten times or more. The V call is TRBV29-1, the J call TRBJ2-3; 8 bases map to TRBD2. Germline V lookup: CDR1 SQVTM, CDR2 ANQGSEA. J lost 0 bases, V lost 1 base, and 6 bases had no gene match. The CDR3 has 16 residues. In nucleotides, the CDR3 is TGCAGCGTTGAAGGTGCGGGAGGAATGAGCACAGATACGCAGTATTTT. It is translated as CSVEGAGGMSTDTQYF.

This clonotype was detected a few times. The chain joins TRBV27 to TRBJ2-3; 8 bases line up with TRBD2. The V segment lost 3 bases and the J segment 2 bases; nucleotides outside the gene matches: 4. This CDR3 is 15 amino acids long. Germline assignment: CDR1 MNHEY and CDR2 SMNVEV (reference sequence). The CDR3 nucleotides read TGTGCCAGCAGTTTTGTAGCGGGGAACACAGATACGCAGTATTTT. Protein sequence: CASSFVAGNTDTQYF.

At least ten counts were recorded for this clonotype. The gene calls are TRBV29-1 and TRBJ2-5, with D maybe TRBD2 (5 bases). Trimming stripped 3 bases from V and 3 bases from J, with 8 bases between. The CDR3 is 12 amino acids. Germline V gene sequence: CDR1 SQVTM, CDR2 ANQGSEA. DNA of the CDR3: TGCAGCGTTGATCACGGGGAAGAGACCCAGTACTTC. It encodes CSVDHGEETQYF.

This clonotype was detected ten times or more. The rearrangement uses TRBV29-1 and TRBJ2-2; D possibly corresponds to TRBD1 (5 bases). Per the germline V gene, CDR1 is SQVTM and CDR2 is ANQGSEA. V was clipped by 3 bases and J by 4 bases, with 6 bases between them. CDR3 size: 12 residues. The CDR3 DNA follows: TGCAGCGTTGATAGGGGCACCGGGGAGCTGTTTTTT. It codes for CSVDRGTGELFF.

This clonotype was detected only a few times. CDR3 sequence (DNA): TGTGCCAGCAGTTACTCGAGTGAAGCTTTCTTT. Amino acids: CASSYSSEAFF. V is TRBV6-2 or TRBV6-3 and J is TRBJ1-1; no clear D gene. Trimming removed 0 bases at V and 7 bases at J, with 3 bases between. Germline CDR1 reads MNHEY; CDR2 reads SVGEGT. The CDR3 sequence is 11 residues long.

This clonotype was counted between two and nine times. V usage is TRBV10-3 and J usage is TRBJ2-5; no clear D gene. This CDR3 region has 13 residues. Germline lookup yields CDR1 ENHRY and CDR2 SYGVKD. Trimming left V 2 bases short and J 3 bases short, with 7 bases between. Here the CDR3 DNA reads TGTGCCATCAGTGAGATCTGGGAAGAGACCCAGTACTTC. It encodes CAISEIWEETQYF.

This clonotype was counted at least ten times. The V gene is TRBV30, the J gene TRBJ2-3; D remains ambiguous. Trimming took 2 bases from V and 0 from J, leaving 12 bases between them. The CDR3 spans 15 residues. The germline CDR1 and CDR2 sequences are GTSNPN and SVGIG (reference sequence). CDR3 nucleotides: TGTGCCTGGAGTTTGGGCCCATCTAGCACAGATACGCAGTATTTT. Translation: CAWSLGPSSTDTQYF.

In its sample, this clonotype was seen many times. V gene TRBV7-2 combines with J gene TRBJ1-1; D remains ambiguous. From germline, CDR1 is SGHTA and CDR2 FQGNSA. CDR3 length equals 12 residues. Trimming shortened V by 5 bases and J by 0 bases, and 4 bases separated the two germline ends. DNA of the CDR3: TGTGCCAGCAGCCCCATGAACACTGAAGCTTTCTTT. Translating gives CASSPMNTEAFF.

In its sample, this clonotype was seen many times. The chain carries TRBV7-6 and TRBJ1-1, with 7 bases fitting TRBD1. CDR3 length: 15 residues. Per germline, CDR1 SGHVS and CDR2 FNYEAQ. With V trimmed by 4 bases and J by 2 bases, 7 bases remained unmatched. The CDR3 bases are TGTGCCAGCAGCTACAACAGGGGAATCAACACTGAAGCTTTCTTT. Amino acids: CASSYNRGINTEAFF.

The rearrangement uses TRBV27 and TRBJ2-5; the D is unclear. Germline lookup yields CDR1 MNHEY and CDR2 SMNVEV (reference sequence). V was clipped by 6 bases and J by 4 bases, with 12 bases between them. The CDR3 runs 13 residues. CDR3 region: CASSRGPGETQYF. For the CDR3, the DNA is TGTGCCAGCAGCCGAGGCCCTGGAGAGACCCAGTACTTC.

This chain joins TRBV7-3 and TRBJ2-1; D is unclear. Trimming left V 5 bases short and J 4 bases short, with 12 bases between. From germline, CDR1 is SGHTA and CDR2 FQGTGA. The CDR3 extends over 14 amino acids. The CDR3 is CASSATTTYNEQFF. CDR3 nucleotide sequence: TGTGCCAGCAGCGCTACTACAACTTACAATGAGCAGTTCTTC.

This chain links TRBV7-9 with TRBJ2-7; D is undetermined. V was pared by 8 bases and J by 5 bases, with 13 bases between. The CDR3 sequence is 12 residues long. CDR1 and CDR2 (germline): SEHNR, FQNEAQ (reference sequence). The CDR3 protein is CASSRALDEQYF. In DNA, the CDR3 is TGTGCCAGCTCCCGAGCTCTCGACGAGCAGTACTTC.

This clonotype came up many times. The genes are TRBV10-3 and TRBJ1-1, with a possible D match to TRBD1 (6 bases). V was clipped by 0 bases and J by 5 bases, with 13 bases between them. CDR1 ENHRY and CDR2 SYGVKD come from the germline V gene. This CDR3 has 15 residues. The CDR3 protein is CAISESGGPGTEAFF. Written as DNA, the CDR3 is TGTGCCATCAGTGAGTCGGGGGGGCCGGGAACTGAAGCTTTCTTT.

V is TRBV20-1 and J is TRBJ1-2; D uncertain. This CDR3 has 12 residues. Trimming pared 6 bases from V and 6 bases from J, leaving 14 bases between. Germline CDR1 reads DFQATT; CDR2 reads SNEGSKA (reference sequence). The CDR3 protein is CSAHTFPHGYTF. The CDR3 region has the DNA TGCAGTGCCCACACCTTTCCGCATGGCTACACCTTC.

This clonotype was counted ten times or more. V and J are TRBV4-3 and TRBJ1-5; D gene uncertain. V gave up 0 bases and J gave up 5 bases, with 11 bases separating them. CDR1 LGHNA and CDR2 YSLEER come from the germline V gene. This CDR3 spans 15 amino acids. The CDR3 DNA is TGCGCCAGCAGCCAAGATCTACGGGCAGATCAGCCCCAGCATTTT. This encodes CASSQDLRADQPQHF.

Comment on this clonotype: This may be a read error: a much more frequent sequence differs by one nucleotide. The rearrangement joins TRBV7-9 to TRBJ1-6; possible D gene TRBD1, 5 bases. Germline lookup yields CDR1 SEHNR and CDR2 FQNEAQ (reference sequence). The CDR3 covers 14 residues. Trimming took 5 bases from V and 9 from J, leaving 14 bases between them. The CDR3 loop is CASSQPGPGSPLHF. As DNA, the CDR3 is TGTGCCAGCAGCCAGCCGGGGCCTGGTTCACCCCTCCACTTT. Complete variable domain (other parts from reference TRBV7-9 and TRBJ1-6): DTGVSQNPRHKITKRGQNVTFRCDPISEHNRLYWYRQTLGQGPEFLTYFQNEAQLEKSRLLSDRFSAERPKGSFSTLEIQRTEQGDSAMYLCASSQPGPGSPLHFGNGTRLTVT.

The chain uses TRBV12-5 and TRBJ1-1, with 7 bases matching TRBD1. The V gene's germline CDR1 is LGHNT and CDR2 FRNRAP. The CDR3 contains 13 residues. V lost 7 bases and J lost 10; bases outside the gene matches: 12. As DNA, the CDR3 is TGTGCTAGTGCCGTAGACAGGGACACGGGAGCTTTCTTT. This gives the protein CASAVDRDTGAFF.

This clonotype was seen at least ten times. J is TRBJ1-1 and V is TRBV28, with a possible D match to TRBD1 (6 bases). V lost 2 bases, J lost 3 bases, and 10 bases lay in between. CDR1 is MDHEN and CDR2 is SYDVKM in the germline V gene. This CDR3 region has 14 residues. CDR3 DNA: TGTGCCAGCAGTTTACAAGGGGGGGACACTGAAGCTTTCTTT. It codes for CASSLQGGDTEAFF.

This clonotype was counted between two and nine times. This chain uses TRBV5-1 with TRBJ2-7; 14 nucleotides line up with TRBD2. J lost 4 bases, V lost 7 bases, and 7 bases had no gene match. Germline CDR1 reads SGHRS; CDR2 reads YFSETQ. The CDR3 runs to 15 residues. DNA of the CDR3: TGCGCCAGCGGCATGGGACTAGCGGGAGCTTACGAGCAGTACTTC. Translated: CASGMGLAGAYEQYF.

V gene TRBV7-2 combines with J gene TRBJ1-1; no firm D call. The CDR3 is 15 amino acids. The germline CDR1 and CDR2 sequences are SGHTA and FQGNSA. Trimming took 5 bases from V and 4 from J, leaving 17 bases between them. CDR3 bases: TGTGCCAGCAGCCCGATAGTCAACCGAAGCACTGAAGCTTTCTTT. The encoded protein is CASSPIVNRSTEAFF.

This clonotype was counted only a few times. The chain is built from TRBV9 and TRBJ1-1; 7 nucleotides line up with TRBD1. Germline V gives CDR1 SGDLS, CDR2 YYNGEE. Trimming took 4 bases from V and 0 from J; bases not matched to a gene: 9. This CDR3 has 16 residues. CDR3 sequence reads: CASSPRQGTMNTEAFF. CDR3 in DNA: TGTGCCAGCAGCCCCCGACAGGGAACCATGAACACTGAAGCTTTCTTT.

In this sample, this clonotype turned up a few times. The chain links TRBV6-2 or TRBV6-3 to TRBJ1-5; the D is unclear. Trimming removed 5 bases from V and 0 bases from J, with 17 bases in between. Germline CDR1 is MNHEY and CDR2 is SVGEGT. The CDR3 sequence is 17 residues long. The CDR3 loop is CASSPTWASYSNQPQHF. The CDR3 nucleotides read TGTGCCAGCAGTCCCACTTGGGCATCTTATAGCAATCAGCCCCAGCATTTT.

This clonotype was seen at least ten times. The J gene is TRBJ2-2, the V gene TRBV9, with D perhaps being TRBD1 or TRBD2 (6 bases each). Germline CDR1 reads SGDLS; CDR2 reads YYNGEE. There are 15 residues in the CDR3. Trimming pared 1 base from V and 7 bases from J, leaving 14 bases between. The CDR3 is CASSVFGGQNGELFF. The DNA of the CDR3 is TGTGCCAGCAGCGTATTTGGGGGGCAGAACGGGGAGCTGTTTTTT.